This entry lists 26 T cell receptor beta chains sequenced from one sample in a study of regulatory T cells in long-lasting Graves disease. Regarding time point: newly diagnosed GD, antithyroid drugs for less than 3 months. Making the TCR library involved RNA that had been extracted from PBMCs. iRepertoire HTBI primers and Arm-PCR of CDR3 regions built TCR beta libraries. One entry per CDR3 protein, called by TCRdb with MiXCR from the multiplex PCR reads. The sample has 410,000 or so distinct CDR3 sequences; 14% to 15% are singletons. The same sample was also studied in work on T cells in Graves' hyperthyroidism and ophthalmopathy.

The material was peripheral blood mononuclear cells (PBMCs), obtained at new diagnosis, from a patient treated with antithyroid drugs. These TCRs come from a woman younger than 45 with Graves disease.

In its sample, this clonotype was seen many times. V is TRBV28 and J is TRBJ2-7; no definite D call. The ends were cut back, 5 bases at V and 4 bases at J, with 9 bases in the middle. The germline CDR1 and CDR2 sequences are MDHEN and SYDVKM. The CDR3 loop spans 12 amino acids. The CDR3 DNA is TGTGCCAGCAGTGTAGAGAGATACGAGCAGTACTTC. Its translation is CASSVERYEQYF.

Ten or more counts support this clonotype. The chain has TRBV29-1 and TRBJ2-7; 7 bases line up with TRBD1. J gave up 3 bases and V 3 bases, and 5 bases lay outside the gene matches. This CDR3 comprises 13 residues. Germline loops: CDR1 SQVTM, CDR2 ANQGSEA. For the CDR3, the DNA is TGCAGCGTTGACTCGACAGGGAGCTACGAGCAGTACTTC. It codes for CSVDSTGSYEQYF.

This clonotype showed up just a few times. The chain is built from TRBV7-9 and TRBJ2-2, with TRBD2 matching over 8 bases. J gave up 4 bases and V 3 bases, and 16 bases lay outside the gene matches. CDR3 length: 19 residues. CDR1 and CDR2 (germline): SEHNR, FQNEAQ (reference sequence). Written as DNA, the CDR3 is TGTGCCAGCAGCTTCATGACAAGAGCGGGAGTCGTGTCCACCGGGGAGCTGTTTTTT. This encodes CASSFMTRAGVVSTGELFF.

The V gene is TRBV29-1, the J gene TRBJ2-5; TRBD2 matches at 11 bases. Germline V gene lookup returns CDR1 SQVTM and CDR2 ANQGSEA. This CDR3 is 15 amino acids long. The ends lost 4 bases at V and 4 bases at J; junction bases unmatched: 8. CDR3 nucleotides: TGCAGCGTTGTCCCTAGCGGGAGGCCCCGAGAGACCCAGTACTTC. Translating it yields CSVVPSGRPRETQYF.

This clonotype was seen a few times. The J gene is TRBJ1-5, the V gene TRBV18; 9 bases match TRBD1. The V and J ends lost 2 bases and 7 bases, in that order; junction bases with no gene match: 6. From germline, CDR1 is KGHSH and CDR2 LQKENI. The CDR3 length is 15 residues. The CDR3 loop reads CASSPGTGLYQPQHF. Here the CDR3 DNA reads TGTGCCAGCTCACCAGGGACAGGGCTTTACCAGCCCCAGCATTTT.

The sample holds many counts of this clonotype. The V call is TRBV7-3, the J call TRBJ2-1; D possibly matches TRBD1 or TRBD2 (6 bases each). Between the trimmed V and J ends, which lost 5 bases and 0 bases, there was a span of 17 bases. CDR1 and CDR2 (germline): SGHTA, FQGTGA. The CDR3 sequence is 17 residues long. Here the CDR3 reads CASSPHWGASSYNEQFF. CDR3 bases: TGTGCCAGCAGCCCTCATTGGGGGGCGAGCTCCTACAATGAGCAGTTCTTC.

This clonotype showed up just a few times. The chain is built from TRBV7-3 and TRBJ2-3, with TRBD2 matching 7 bases. V lost 2 bases, J lost 6 bases, and 8 bases stayed unmatched. The germline CDR1 and CDR2 sequences are SGHTA and FQGTGA. CDR3 length: 15 residues. CDR3 nucleotide sequence: TGTGCCAGCAGCTTAGCGGGAGCTGGTCTGGATACGCAGTATTTT. Amino acids: CASSLAGAGLDTQYF.

This clonotype was detected many times. The J gene is TRBJ1-2, the V gene TRBV28; D not resolved. CDR3 size: 15 residues. CDR1 MDHEN and CDR2 SYDVKM come from the germline V gene. V was clipped by 8 bases and J by 8 bases, with 24 bases between them. In DNA form, the CDR3 reads TGTGCCAGCCGCATGACGATGGGCAGGCCTGCAGGCTACACCTTC. Protein sequence: CASRMTMGRPAGYTF.

This clonotype has a handful of counts. This chain joins TRBV7-3 and TRBJ1-1; D is unresolved. Germline CDR1 and CDR2: SGHTA and FQGTGA. The V end was cut by 5 bases, the J end by 4 bases, with 11 bases between. The CDR3 has 13 residues. The CDR3 spells CASSSGSVTEAFF. The CDR3 coding sequence is TGTGCCAGCAGCAGCGGGAGTGTCACTGAAGCTTTCTTT.

As concerns this clonotype: A much more abundant neighbour one base away suggests this may be a read error. This rearrangement joins TRBV24-1 to TRBJ2-4, with 11 nucleotides matching TRBD2. The CDR3 covers 15 residues. V lost 5 bases to trimming and J lost 13 bases; unmatched junction nucleotides: 12. Germline lookup yields CDR1 KGHDR and CDR2 SFDVKD. In DNA form, the CDR3 reads TGTGCCACCAGTGGTGGGGCTAGCGGGAGGAATGAGCAGTACTTC. This codes for CATSGGASGRNEQYF.

This chain joins TRBV20-1 and TRBJ1-5; D remains unclear. The CDR3 covers 13 residues. V lost 3 bases and J lost 6, with 12 bases in between. Germline loops: CDR1 DFQATT, CDR2 SNEGSKA (reference sequence). CDR3 in DNA: TGCAGTGCTAGTTCGGGGAGGTTTCAGCCCCAGCATTTT. Translating gives CSASSGRFQPQHF.

This clonotype was counted at least ten times. This rearrangement joins TRBV5-1 to TRBJ1-1, with TRBD1 matching over 8 bases. Per the germline V gene, CDR1 is SGHRS and CDR2 is YFSETQ. The CDR3 length is 15 residues. The ends lost 4 bases at V and 3 bases at J; junction bases unmatched: 8. The CDR3 loop reads CASSPGQVGDTEAFF. CDR3 nucleotides: TGCGCCAGCAGCCCGGGACAGGTTGGGGACACTGAAGCTTTCTTT. The variable domain in full, with the rest retrieved from reference TRBV5-1 and TRBJ1-1, is KAGVTQTPRYLIKTRGQQVTLSCSPISGHRSVSWYQQTPGQGLQFLFEYFSETQRNKGNFPGRFSGRQFSNSRSEMNVSTLELGDSALYLCASSPGQVGDTEAFFGQGTRLTVV.

In regard to this clonotype: This clone may be a read error of a much larger clone one base away. The V and J genes are TRBV28 and TRBJ2-1; D tentatively reads TRBD1 or TRBD2 (5 bases each). This CDR3 has 16 amino acids. CDR1 and CDR2 (germline): MDHEN, SYDVKM. V lost 4 bases and J 13 bases, leaving 26 bases between the germline ends. The CDR3 DNA is TGTGCCAGCAGTTCGATCCGGGACCTGGGATCTGAGACCCAGTTCTTC. It codes for CASSSIRDLGSETQFF.

The chain joins TRBV9 to TRBJ2-5; 10 nucleotides align to TRBD2. Germline V lookup: CDR1 SGDLS, CDR2 YYNGEE. The CDR3 spans 16 residues. J lost 5 bases, V lost 0 bases, and 7 bases had no gene match. The CDR3 reads CASSVASGRARETQYF. CDR3 nucleotides: TGTGCCAGCAGCGTAGCCAGCGGGAGGGCCCGGGAGACCCAGTACTTC.

This clonotype was seen at least ten times. This rearrangement joins TRBV11-3 to TRBJ2-3, with 14 bases aligning to TRBD2. J was trimmed by 5 bases and V by 4 bases; bases with no gene match: 5. The CDR3 totals 16 residues. Per germline, CDR1 SGHNT and CDR2 YENEEA. The CDR3 loop is CASSSRLAGGRDTQYF. The CDR3 DNA follows: TGTGCCAGCAGCTCCAGACTAGCGGGAGGGCGAGATACGCAGTATTTT.

This clonotype was counted at least ten times. The V gene is TRBV29-1, the J gene TRBJ2-7, with D hard to call. Trimming removed 6 bases from V and 2 bases from J, with 5 bases in between. The CDR3 runs 10 residues. Germline V lookup: CDR1 SQVTM, CDR2 ANQGSEA. CDR3 residues: CSVGTYEQYF. The CDR3 nucleotides are TGCAGCGTCGGAACCTACGAGCAGTACTTC.

This clonotype was found many times. This rearrangement joins TRBV19 to TRBJ1-2, with no clear D. Per the germline V gene, CDR1 is LNHDA and CDR2 is SQIVND (reference sequence). Trimming took 3 bases from V and 6 from J, leaving 14 bases between them. This CDR3 contains 14 residues. CDR3 bases: TGTGCCAGTAGTATCATCGGATGGTTGGATGGCTACACCTTC. Translated, it gives CASSIIGWLDGYTF.

To note about this clonotype: The CDR3 carries no conserved terminal phenylalanine or tryptophan, so it likely arises from a read error. The rearrangement links TRBV27 to TRBJ2-3; D gene ambiguous. CDR1 is MNHEY, CDR2 SMNVEV, per germline (reference sequence). V was clipped by 4 bases and J by 2 bases, with 16 bases between them. CDR3 size: 16 residues. The chain's CDR3 is CASSSDDAFDTDTQYL. In DNA, the CDR3 is TGTGCCAGCAGTTCGGACGATGCCTTTGACACAGATACGCAGTATCTT.

A note on this clonotype: This likely reflects a read error, since a far larger clone is one base away. This chain links TRBV18 with TRBJ2-1, with 8 bases that match TRBD1. The germline V gene encodes CDR1 KGHSH and CDR2 LQKENI. The CDR3 spans 15 residues. Trimming removed 3 bases from V and 10 bases from J; junction bases left unmatched: 11. The CDR3 DNA follows: TGTGCCAGCTCACCCGAAGGGACAGGCAAGAACGAGCAGTTCTTC. Translation: CASSPEGTGKNEQFF.

This clonotype was observed at least ten times. The chain links TRBV24-1 to TRBJ2-1; a weak D match, TRBD2 (5 bases). The V end lost 4 bases, the J end lost 1 base, and 10 bases lay between the germline ends. This CDR3 is built from 15 residues. Germline loops: CDR1 KGHDR, CDR2 SFDVKD. Written as DNA, the CDR3 is TGTGCCACCAGTGACGCCGGGATATCCTACAATGAGCAGTTCTTC. It codes for CATSDAGISYNEQFF.

V and J are TRBV6-1 and TRBJ2-7, with 9 bases lining up with TRBD1. With 8 bases clipped from V and 1 base from J, the junction kept 3 bases outside the gene matches. This CDR3 spans 13 amino acids. The V gene's germline CDR1 is MNHNS and CDR2 SASEGT. This CDR3 reads CASDDRGSYEQYF. CDR3 DNA sequence: TGTGCCAGCGATGACAGGGGGTCCTACGAGCAGTACTTC.

The CDR3 DNA reads TGTGCCAGTGCCTCGGATCAGCCCCAGCATTTT. Protein product: CASASDQPQHF. The chain joins TRBV19 to TRBJ1-5; no definite D call. The length of the CDR3 is 11 residues. Trimming shortened V by 8 bases and J by 5 bases, and 7 bases separated the two germline ends. Germline assignment: CDR1 LNHDA and CDR2 SQIVND (reference sequence).

This clonotype was detected only a few times. This chain connects TRBV19 to TRBJ2-1; possibly TRBD2 for D (5 bases). V was shortened by 0 bases and J by 8 bases, with 11 bases between the two germline ends. This CDR3 comprises 14 residues. Germline CDR1 LNHDA, CDR2 SQIVND (reference sequence). The DNA for the CDR3 is TGTGCCAGTAGTATAGACGGGGTCGCGGATGAGCAGTTCTTC. Translated: CASSIDGVADEQFF.

This clonotype was recorded a few times. The V and J genes are TRBV20-1 and TRBJ2-1; possible D gene TRBD2, 5 bases. With 3 bases removed from V and 7 bases from J, the gap between germline ends came to 10 bases. The CDR3 covers 12 residues. Germline values: CDR1 DFQATT, CDR2 SNEGSKA (reference sequence). CDR3 in DNA: TGCAGTGCTAGTCGGACTCCTAATGAGCAGTTCTTC. It codes for CSASRTPNEQFF.

As for this clonotype: A much bigger clone sits one base away, suggesting this may be a read error. The rearrangement links TRBV12-3 or TRBV12-4 to TRBJ1-2; D might be TRBD1 (6 bases). The length of the CDR3 is 13 residues. V lost 6 bases and J 4 bases, leaving 12 bases between the germline ends. CDR3 loop: CASSKDRIYGYTF. CDR3 nucleotides: TGTGCCAGCAGCAAGGACAGAATCTATGGCTACACCTTC.

The genes are TRBV10-3 and TRBJ1-6, with TRBD1 matching over 7 bases. The CDR3 runs 14 residues. J lost 6 bases, V lost 6 bases, and 5 bases had no gene match. Germline V gene data show CDR1 as ENHRY and CDR2 as SYGVKD. CDR3 nucleotides: TGTGCCATCAGGTCCGGGACAGTTAATTCACCCCTCCACTTT. Translating gives CAIRSGTVNSPLHF.